This TCR beta chain was retrieved from a study of blood T cells in healthy people across ages. Overall study findings and caveats: Nothing was known about donor CMV status, and this possibly confounded expanded clonotype changes. While age rose, TCR beta diversity per million T cells dropped in a roughly linear way.

Combining a sample-barcoded 5' primer with a J-beta primer mix, a second PCR ran for roughly 7 to 12 cycles. TCRdb ran MiXCR on the 5' RACE reads and lists one entry per CDR3 protein. The table shows about 590,000 distinct CDR3 sequences, with about 30% occurring only once. The donors, all healthy, were Caucasians living in Russia, aged roughly 6 to 100. From germline, CDR1 is DFQATT and CDR2 SNEGSKA (reference sequence). The CDR3 length is 13 residues. Trimming removed 3 bases at V and 1 base at J, with 7 bases between. As for this clonotype: Its antigen is unknown.

The chain has TRBV20-1 and TRBJ1-5; no reliable D call. Sequencing input: blood. The receptor was isolated from an elderly woman in good health. In nucleotides, the CDR3 is TGCAGTGCTAGTGTGGGGAGCAATCAGCCCCAGCATTTT. This sequence encodes CSASVGSNQPQHF.